This is a list of T cell receptor beta chains from one sample in a study of T-cell memory formation after mild COVID-19. Via MiXCR, TCRdb re-called the 5' RACE reads, giving one row per CDR3 protein. The sample records 350,000 to 500,000 distinct CDR3 sequences, more than 15% being singletons. The sequenced material came from PBMCs or a T cell subset sorted from them (not recorded which). The receptors here all came from a man aged 18 to 29 who had mild COVID-19 (a few samples of this study predate the infection). Cell type and time point are not known. Both conserved end residues are part of each CDR3. The D gene is left open where the match is weak. Where a row states a size, it is once, few, many or the class of an expanded clone; other rows omit it.

size,D,J,V,DNA,CDR3
few,NA,TRBJ1-1,TRBV20-1,TGCAGTGCTAGAGATTGGGGACCCAACCGCCGTGAAGCTTTCTTT,CSARDWGPNRREAFF
NA,NA,TRBJ2-2,TRBV12-3/TRBV12-4,TGTGCCAGCAGCTCAGAGGGGGGTTCCGGGGAGCTGTTTTTT,CASSSEGGSGELFF
NA,NA,TRBJ2-1,TRBV3-1,TGTGCCAGCAGCCAAGGAGGGAGTTACGCGGGGCTGAATGAGCAGTTCTTC,CASSQGGSYAGLNEQFF
few,TRBD1,TRBJ2-4,TRBV5-1,TGCGCCAGCAGCGTTTCTCCGGGACAGGGGTCCATTCAGTACTTC,CASSVSPGQGSIQYF
many,TRBD1,TRBJ1-5,TRBV11-2,TGTGCCAGCAGTTCCCGGGGGGGACAGCATCAGCCCCAGCATTTT,CASSSRGGQHQPQHF
few,TRBD1,TRBJ1-4,TRBV15,TGTGCCACCAGCATCGGGACAGGGGGAACTAATGAAAAACTGTTTTTT,CATSIGTGGTNEKLFF
NA,TRBD1,TRBJ1-5,TRBV7-2,TGTGCCAGCAGCTTAGATAGGCAGGGGGGGCAGCCCCAGCATTTT,CASSLDRQGGQPQHF
few,TRBD1,TRBJ1-1,TRBV6-2/TRBV6-3,TGTGCCAGCACCACCCGGGACAGACGGAACACTGAAGCTTTCTTT,CASTTRDRRNTEAFF
NA,TRBD2,TRBJ2-3,TRBV19,TGTGCCAGTACCTCTAGCGGGGGGTCTAGCACAGATACGCAGTATTTT,CASTSSGGSSTDTQYF
NA,TRBD1,TRBJ1-2,TRBV12-3/TRBV12-4,TGTGCCAGCAGTTGGACAGGGGGCTTCTATGGCTACACCTTC,CASSWTGGFYGYTF
few,TRBD1,TRBJ1-2,TRBV20-1,TGCAGTGCTAGCAAGAACAGGGGTGGCTATGGCTACACCTTC,CSASKNRGGYGYTF
once,TRBD2,TRBJ2-3,TRBV2,TGTGCCAGCACCCTGGGCGGCGGCGGGAGAACAGATACGCAGTATTTT,CASTLGGGGRTDTQYF
few,NA,TRBJ1-1,TRBV6-2/TRBV6-3,TGTGCCAGCAGTTACCTAGGGCCGAACACTGAAGCTTTCTTT,CASSYLGPNTEAFF
NA,NA,TRBJ1-5,TRBV24-1,TGTGCCACCAGTGTCGATCAGCCCCAGCATTTT,CATSVDQPQHF
NA,NA,TRBJ2-2,TRBV11-2,TGTGCCAGCAGCTTAGTTAGGACGGGGAACACCGGGGAGCTGTTTTTT,CASSLVRTGNTGELFF
NA,NA,TRBJ1-3,TRBV21-1,TGTGCCAGCAGCGCGCCCCACCTGTCTGGAAACACCATATATTTT,CASSAPHLSGNTIYF
NA,NA,TRBJ2-7,TRBV20-1,TGCAGTGTTGCCGACAGGGCGGGAGAGCAGTACTTC,CSVADRAGEQYF
once,NA,TRBJ1-5,TRBV10-3,TGTGCCATCAGTGAAGGGACGGGGTTTCAGCCCAAGCATTTT,CAISEGTGFQPKHF
few,NA,TRBJ1-1,TRBV15,TGTGCCACCAGCAGAGATCCATCAGCTGAAGCTTTCTTT,CATSRDPSAEAFF
NA,TRBD2,TRBJ2-3,TRBV6-2/TRBV6-3,TGTGCCAGCAGTAACAACTTACTAGCGGGGGAGCGCACAGATACGCAGTATTTT,CASSNNLLAGERTDTQYF
NA,TRBD2,TRBJ2-3,TRBV20-1,TGCAGTGCTTATGGACTAGCGGAGGCCGATACGCAGTATTTT,CSAYGLAEADTQYF
few,TRBD1,TRBJ2-7,TRBV5-1,TGCGCCAGCAGCGGGGGGACAGGGGGCAACCACGAGCAGTACTTC,CASSGGTGGNHEQYF
once,TRBD1,TRBJ1-4,TRBV7-2,TGTGCCAGCAGCCCGCAGACAGGGCACGGTGAAAAACTGTTTTTT,CASSPQTGHGEKLFF
few,TRBD2,TRBJ2-5,TRBV5-4,TGTGCCAGCAGCTTGGATGGGGGGACTAGCCGGATCCAGTACTTC,CASSLDGGTSRIQYF
NA,NA,TRBJ1-4,TRBV5-5,TGTGCCAGCAGCTTATACAGGGTCACTAATGAAAAACTGTTTTTT,CASSLYRVTNEKLFF
NA,NA,TRBJ2-5,TRBV28,TGTGCCACCTCCGCAGGGGTCCAAGAGACCCAGTACTTC,CATSAGVQETQYF
many,NA,TRBJ1-1,TRBV5-1,TGCGCCAGCAGCTTGCTGGCCTACACTGAAGCTTTCTTT,CASSLLAYTEAFF
NA,NA,TRBJ2-3,TRBV7-7,TGTGCTAGCAGCCAAGGCGGGTACAGGACAGATACGCAGTATTTT,CASSQGGYRTDTQYF
many,NA,TRBJ2-7,TRBV7-2,TGTGCCAGCAGTTCCCCCTACGAGCAGTACTTC,CASSSPYEQYF
NA,NA,TRBJ1-3,TRBV3-1,TGTGCCAGCAGCCCCTGGGGGGGTCCATCTGGAAACACCATATATTTT,CASSPWGGPSGNTIYF
NA,NA,TRBJ2-1,TRBV5-1,TGCGCCAGCAGCTGGGCCAATGAGCAGTTCTTC,CASSWANEQFF
few,NA,TRBJ2-4,TRBV20-1,TGCAGTGCTAGAGATCAGGGTGGTGTAGGGGGAAACATTCAGTACTTC,CSARDQGGVGGNIQYF
NA,NA,TRBJ2-1,TRBV12-3/TRBV12-4,TGTGCCAGCAGTTCCCTGGGCCCTGTGAATGAGCAGTTCTTC,CASSSLGPVNEQFF
few,NA,TRBJ2-3,TRBV6-2/TRBV6-3,TGTGCCAGCATGTCTGGCGCCCGGGGTACAGATACGCAGTATTTT,CASMSGARGTDTQYF
few,NA,TRBJ1-2,TRBV5-1,TGCGCCAGCCACCCGGGGACGGGGGCGTCGGGTGGCTACACCTTC,CASHPGTGASGGYTF
few,TRBD1,TRBJ2-6,TRBV4-3,TGCGCCAGCAGCCGGGAAGGACAGGGGGCTGCTGGGGCCAACGTCCTGACTTTC,CASSREGQGAAGANVLTF
few,NA,TRBJ1-2,TRBV5-5,TGTGCCAGCAGCTTGATAGTCGGACAGACTAACTATGGCTACACCTTC,CASSLIVGQTNYGYTF
NA,TRBD1,TRBJ2-5,TRBV20-1,TGCAGTGCTACAGGGGGTCAAGAGACCCAGTACTTC,CSATGGQETQYF
NA,NA,TRBJ1-5,TRBV7-8,TGTGCCAGCAGCTTACAAGGCAGGGTTGGTAGCAATCAGCCCCAGCATTTT,CASSLQGRVGSNQPQHF
few,NA,TRBJ1-4,TRBV5-1,TGCGCCAGCAGCATTAACAGCAGGAGGGATGAAAAACTGTTTTTT,CASSINSRRDEKLFF
NA,NA,TRBJ1-1,TRBV19,TGTGCCAGTAGTATCGCTGGGGGGATGGGCACTGAAGCTTTCTTT,CASSIAGGMGTEAFF
many,TRBD2,TRBJ2-6,TRBV12-3/TRBV12-4,TGTGCCAGCTCCCCTGGGGGGGGCTCTGGGGCCAACGTCCTGACTTTC,CASSPGGGSGANVLTF
many,NA,TRBJ2-7,TRBV7-8,TGTGCCAGCAGCCGAGGGACGGTGCTCTCCTACGAGCAGTACTTC,CASSRGTVLSYEQYF
few,NA,TRBJ1-5,TRBV28,TGTGCCAGCAGTAGTCATCAGCCCCAGCATTTT,CASSSHQPQHF
NA,NA,TRBJ2-7,TRBV20-1,TGCAGTGCTAGAGATCTTATCGTCTACGAGCAGTACTTC,CSARDLIVYEQYF
NA,NA,TRBJ2-1,TRBV5-4,TGTGCCAGCAGCTCGTGGGGCGCCTCACGGGGGATCTCCTACAATGAGCAGTTCTTC,CASSSWGASRGISYNEQFF
few,NA,TRBJ2-1,TRBV12-3/TRBV12-4,TGTGCCAGCAGTGGAATCTTCTACAATGAGCAGTTCTTC,CASSGIFYNEQFF
NA,NA,TRBJ2-7,TRBV20-1,TGCAGTGCTAGCAAGGGGCCCTACGAGCAGTACTTC,CSASKGPYEQYF